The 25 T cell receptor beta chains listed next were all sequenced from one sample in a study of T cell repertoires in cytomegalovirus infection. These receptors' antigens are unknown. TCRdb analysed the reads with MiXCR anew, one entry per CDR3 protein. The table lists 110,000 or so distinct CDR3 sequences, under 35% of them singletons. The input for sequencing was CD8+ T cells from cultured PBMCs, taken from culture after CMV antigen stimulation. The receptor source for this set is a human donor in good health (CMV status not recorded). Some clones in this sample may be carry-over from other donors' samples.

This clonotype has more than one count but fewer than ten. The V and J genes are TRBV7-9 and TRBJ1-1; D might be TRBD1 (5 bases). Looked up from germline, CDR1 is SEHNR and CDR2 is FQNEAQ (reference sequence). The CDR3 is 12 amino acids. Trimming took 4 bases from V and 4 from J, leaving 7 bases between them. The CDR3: CASSSDITEAFF. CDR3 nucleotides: TGTGCCAGCAGCTCGGACATCACTGAAGCTTTCTTT.

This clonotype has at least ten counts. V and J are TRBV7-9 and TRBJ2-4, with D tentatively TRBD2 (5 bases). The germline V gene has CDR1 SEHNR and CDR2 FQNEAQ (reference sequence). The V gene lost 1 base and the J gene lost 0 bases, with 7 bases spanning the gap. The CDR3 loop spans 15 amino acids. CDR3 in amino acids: CASSLDGEAKNIQYF. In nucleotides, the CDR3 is TGTGCCAGCAGCTTAGACGGGGAAGCCAAAAACATTCAGTACTTC.

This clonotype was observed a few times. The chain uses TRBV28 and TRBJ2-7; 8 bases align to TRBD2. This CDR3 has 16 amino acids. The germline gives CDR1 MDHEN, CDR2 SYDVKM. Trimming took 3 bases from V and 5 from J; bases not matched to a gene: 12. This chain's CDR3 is CASSFPSVAGIHEQYF. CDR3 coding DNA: TGTGCCAGCAGTTTTCCTTCGGTAGCGGGGATCCACGAGCAGTACTTC.

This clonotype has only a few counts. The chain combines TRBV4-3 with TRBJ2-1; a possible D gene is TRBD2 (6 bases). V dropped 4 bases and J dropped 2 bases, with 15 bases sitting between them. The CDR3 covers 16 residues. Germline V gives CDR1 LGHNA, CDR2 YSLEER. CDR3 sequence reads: CASSPKEGWAYNEQFF. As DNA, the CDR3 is TGCGCCAGCAGCCCAAAGGAGGGTTGGGCCTACAATGAGCAGTTCTTC.

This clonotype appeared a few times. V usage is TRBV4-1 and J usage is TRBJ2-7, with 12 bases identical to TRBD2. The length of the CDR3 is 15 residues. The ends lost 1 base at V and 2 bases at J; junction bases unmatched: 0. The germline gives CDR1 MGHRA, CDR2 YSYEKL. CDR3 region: CASSQGTSGTYEQYF. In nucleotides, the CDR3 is TGCGCCAGCAGCCAAGGGACTAGCGGGACCTACGAGCAGTACTTC.

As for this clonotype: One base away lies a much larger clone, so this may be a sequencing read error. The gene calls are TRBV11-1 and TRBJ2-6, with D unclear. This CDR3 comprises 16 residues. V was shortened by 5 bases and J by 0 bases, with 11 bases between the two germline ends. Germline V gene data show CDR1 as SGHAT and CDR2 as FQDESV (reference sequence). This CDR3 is CASSPHGYSGANVLTF. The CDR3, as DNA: TGTGCCAGCAGCCCCCACGGTTACTCTGGGGCCAACGTCCTGACTTTC.

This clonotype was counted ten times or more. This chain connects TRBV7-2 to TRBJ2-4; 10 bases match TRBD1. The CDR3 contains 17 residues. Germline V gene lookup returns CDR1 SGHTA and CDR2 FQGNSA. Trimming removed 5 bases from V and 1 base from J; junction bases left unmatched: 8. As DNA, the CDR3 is TGTGCCAGCAGCCCCCGGACAGGGGGGGCGGCCAAAAACATTCAGTACTTC. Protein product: CASSPRTGGAAKNIQYF.

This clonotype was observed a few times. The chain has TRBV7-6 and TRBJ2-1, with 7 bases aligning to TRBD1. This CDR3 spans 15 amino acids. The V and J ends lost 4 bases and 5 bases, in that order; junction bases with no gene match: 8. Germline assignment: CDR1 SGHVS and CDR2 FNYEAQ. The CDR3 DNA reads TGTGCCAGCAGCTCACCGAACGACAGGGACAATGAGCAGTTCTTC. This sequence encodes CASSSPNDRDNEQFF. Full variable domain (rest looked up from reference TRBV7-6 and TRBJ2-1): GAGVSQSPRYKVTKRGQDVALRCDPISGHVSLYWYRQALGQGPEFLTYFNYEAQQDKSGLPNDRFSAERPEGSISTLTIQRTEQRDSAMYRCASSSPNDRDNEQFFGPGTRLTVL.

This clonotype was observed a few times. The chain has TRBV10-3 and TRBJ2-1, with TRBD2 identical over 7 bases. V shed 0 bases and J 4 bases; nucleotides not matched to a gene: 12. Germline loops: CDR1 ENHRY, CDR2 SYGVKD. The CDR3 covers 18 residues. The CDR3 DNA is TGTGCCATCAGTGAGTCGAAGGTGGGCAGCGGGGTATACAATGAGCAGTTCTTC. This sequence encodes CAISESKVGSGVYNEQFF.

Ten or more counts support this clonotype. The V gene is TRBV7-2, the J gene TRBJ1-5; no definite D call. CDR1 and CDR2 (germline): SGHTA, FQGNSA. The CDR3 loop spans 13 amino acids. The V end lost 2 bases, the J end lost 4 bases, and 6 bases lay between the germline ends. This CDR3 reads CASSLSGNQPQHF. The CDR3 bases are TGTGCCAGCAGCTTAAGCGGAAATCAGCCCCAGCATTTT.

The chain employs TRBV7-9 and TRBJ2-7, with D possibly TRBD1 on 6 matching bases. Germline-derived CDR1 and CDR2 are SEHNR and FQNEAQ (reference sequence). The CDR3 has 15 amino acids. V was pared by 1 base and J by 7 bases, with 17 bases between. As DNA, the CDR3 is TGTGCCAGCAGCTTAGAGGGCAGGGGTAAAGGGGAGCAGTACTTC. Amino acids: CASSLEGRGKGEQYF.

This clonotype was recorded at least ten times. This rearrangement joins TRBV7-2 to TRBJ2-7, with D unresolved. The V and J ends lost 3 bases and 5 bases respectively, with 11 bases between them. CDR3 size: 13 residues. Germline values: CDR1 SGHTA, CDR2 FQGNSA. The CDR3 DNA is TGTGCCAGCAGCTTGTCTTTTCCCAACGAGCAGTACTTC. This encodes CASSLSFPNEQYF.

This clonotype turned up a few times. The CDR3 protein is CAISEEGITIYF. The CDR3 bases are TGTGCCATCAGTGAGGAGGGGATCACCATATATTTT. The chain links TRBV10-3 to TRBJ1-3, with D perhaps matching TRBD1 (5 bases). This CDR3 contains 12 residues. Germline V gene sequence: CDR1 ENHRY, CDR2 SYGVKD. V was trimmed by 2 bases and J by 9 bases, leaving 8 bases between them.

The CDR3 region is CASNKTTGLAKNIQYF. The CDR3 bases are TGTGCCAGCAACAAAACCACAGGGCTAGCCAAAAACATTCAGTACTTC. The chain combines TRBV6-1 with TRBJ2-4, with a tentative D call TRBD1 (6 bases). Looked up from germline, CDR1 is MNHNS and CDR2 is SASEGT. The V end lost 7 bases, the J end lost 0 bases, and 16 bases lay between the germline ends. The CDR3 is made up of 16 amino acids.

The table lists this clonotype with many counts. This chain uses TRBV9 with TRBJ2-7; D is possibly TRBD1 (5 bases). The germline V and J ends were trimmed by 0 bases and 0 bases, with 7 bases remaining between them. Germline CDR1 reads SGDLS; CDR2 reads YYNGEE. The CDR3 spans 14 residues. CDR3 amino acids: CASSVDQGSYEQYF. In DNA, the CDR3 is TGTGCCAGCAGCGTAGACCAGGGCTCCTACGAGCAGTACTTC. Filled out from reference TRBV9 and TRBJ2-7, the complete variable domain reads DSGVTQTPKHLITATGQRVTLRCSPRSGDLSVYWYQQSLDQGLQFLIQYYNGEERAKGNILERFSAQQFPDLHSELNLSSLELGDSALYFCASSVDQGSYEQYFGPGTRLTVT.

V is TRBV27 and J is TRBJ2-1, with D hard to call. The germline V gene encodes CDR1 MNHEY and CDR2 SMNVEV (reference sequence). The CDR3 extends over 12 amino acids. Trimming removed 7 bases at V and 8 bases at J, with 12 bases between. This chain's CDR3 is CASTSFVDEQFF. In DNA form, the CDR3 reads TGTGCCAGCACCTCGTTTGTCGATGAGCAGTTCTTC.

In DNA form, the CDR3 reads TGTGCCAGCAGTGTAGCATACAGGGGTAGCGCTGAAGCTTTCTTT. As protein: CASSVAYRGSAEAFF. V is TRBV2 and J is TRBJ1-1, with TRBD1 matching 7 bases. This CDR3 spans 15 amino acids. Per germline, CDR1 SNHLY and CDR2 FYNNEI. The trim removed 4 bases at V and 6 bases at J, leaving 11 bases unmatched.

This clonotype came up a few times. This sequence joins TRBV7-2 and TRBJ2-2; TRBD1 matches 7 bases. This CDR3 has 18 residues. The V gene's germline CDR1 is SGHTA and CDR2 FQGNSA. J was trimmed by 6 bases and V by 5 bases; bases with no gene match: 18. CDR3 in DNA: TGTGCCAGCAGCCCGTACCCCTCTAGACAGGGCAATGCCGGGGAGCTGTTTTTT. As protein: CASSPYPSRQGNAGELFF.

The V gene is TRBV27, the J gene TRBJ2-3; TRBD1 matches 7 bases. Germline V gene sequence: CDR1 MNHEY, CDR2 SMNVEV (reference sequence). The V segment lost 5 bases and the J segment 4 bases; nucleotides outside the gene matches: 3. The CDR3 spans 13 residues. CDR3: CASSLDRADTQYF. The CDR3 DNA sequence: TGTGCCAGCAGTCTCGACAGGGCAGATACGCAGTATTTT.

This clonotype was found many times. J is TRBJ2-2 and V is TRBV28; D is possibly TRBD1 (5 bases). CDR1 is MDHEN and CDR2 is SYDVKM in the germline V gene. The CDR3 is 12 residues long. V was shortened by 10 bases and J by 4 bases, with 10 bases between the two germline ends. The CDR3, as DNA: TGTGCCACAAGGGGTGCCACCGGGGAGCTGTTTTTT. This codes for CATRGATGELFF.

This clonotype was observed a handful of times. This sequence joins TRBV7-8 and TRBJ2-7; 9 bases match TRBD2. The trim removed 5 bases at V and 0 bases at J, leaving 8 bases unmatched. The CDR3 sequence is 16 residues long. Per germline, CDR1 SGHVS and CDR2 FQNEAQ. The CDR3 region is CASSTRRAGGSYEQYF. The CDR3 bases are TGTGCCAGCAGCACCCGCCGAGCGGGGGGCTCCTACGAGCAGTACTTC.

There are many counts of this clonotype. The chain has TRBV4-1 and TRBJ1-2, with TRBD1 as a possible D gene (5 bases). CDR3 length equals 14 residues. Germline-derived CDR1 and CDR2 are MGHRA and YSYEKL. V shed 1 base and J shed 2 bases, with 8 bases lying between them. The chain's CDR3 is CASSQGTINYGYTF. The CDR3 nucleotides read TGCGCCAGCAGCCAAGGGACAATCAACTATGGCTACACCTTC.

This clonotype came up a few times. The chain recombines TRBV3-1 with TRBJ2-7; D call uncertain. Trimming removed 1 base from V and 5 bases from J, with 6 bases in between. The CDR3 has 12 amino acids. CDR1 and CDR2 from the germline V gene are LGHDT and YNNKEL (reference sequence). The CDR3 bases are TGTGCCAGCAGCCAAGCATGGGACGAGCAGTACTTC. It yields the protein CASSQAWDEQYF.

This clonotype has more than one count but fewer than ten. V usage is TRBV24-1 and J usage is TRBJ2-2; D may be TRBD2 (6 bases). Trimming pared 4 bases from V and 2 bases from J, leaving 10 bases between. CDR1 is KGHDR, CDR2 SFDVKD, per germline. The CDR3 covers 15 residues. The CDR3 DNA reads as TGTGCCACCAGTGAGTCGGGAGCTAACACCGGGGAGCTGTTTTTT. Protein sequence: CATSESGANTGELFF.

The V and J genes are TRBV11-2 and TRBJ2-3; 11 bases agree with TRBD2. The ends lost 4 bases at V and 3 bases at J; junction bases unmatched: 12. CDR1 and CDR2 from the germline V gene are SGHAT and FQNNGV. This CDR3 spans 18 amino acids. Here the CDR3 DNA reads TGTGCCAGCAGCTCACTAGCGGGGGATCAAGCAGCTACAGATACGCAGTATTTT. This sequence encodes CASSSLAGDQAATDTQYF.